This T cell receptor beta chain is drawn from a study of cytomegalovirus exposure and HLA in healthy donors. Study-level points and caveats: CMV serostatus was the sole immune exposure data available. In a later analysis, donors in an Asian-associated ancestry cluster reportedly had fewer N-insertions in productive TCRs than the cohort mean.

Worth noting for this clone: Its specificity is not known.

This CDR3 contains 15 residues. The germline V gene encodes CDR1 MDHEN and CDR2 SYDVKM. Primers for the PCR totalled 60 Vbeta and 13 Jbeta. Per the authors' pipeline: Approximately 12 million of the approximately 80 million unique TCR beta chains counted in a later analysis were shared. TCRdb's table, derived via immunoSEQ multiplex PCR, lists solely in-frame clones and lacks some. V and J calls and clone size are copied from that table; D and trimming were computed from the DNA. This table holds about 110,000 clones, 69% found once. This clonotype was sampled from a young man in good health and CMV-seronegative. The sample was PBMCs. The chain employs TRBV28 and TRBJ2-5; D gene ambiguous. The J call may not be correct, given that the DNA end is closer to TRBJ2-7. CDR3 in amino acids: CASTSFETRVYEQYF. CDR3 coding DNA: TGTGCCAGCACTTCCTTTGAGACTCGAGTCTACGAGCAGTACTTC.